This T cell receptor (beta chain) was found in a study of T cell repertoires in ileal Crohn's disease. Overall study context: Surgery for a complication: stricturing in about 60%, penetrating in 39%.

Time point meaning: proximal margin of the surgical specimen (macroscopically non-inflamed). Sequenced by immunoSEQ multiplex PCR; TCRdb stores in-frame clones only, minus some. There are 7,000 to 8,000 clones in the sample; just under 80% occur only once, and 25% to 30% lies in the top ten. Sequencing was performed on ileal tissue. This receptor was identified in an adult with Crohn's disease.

The CDR3 bases are TGTGCCAGCAGTGACCGGGGTCTTAACTATGGCTACACCTTC. Its translation: CASSDRGLNYGYTF. This chain connects TRBV2 to TRBJ1-2; D not resolved. V dropped 3 bases and J dropped 1 base, with 9 bases sitting between them. Germline V lookup: CDR1 SNHLY, CDR2 FYNNEI. This CDR3 region has 14 residues.